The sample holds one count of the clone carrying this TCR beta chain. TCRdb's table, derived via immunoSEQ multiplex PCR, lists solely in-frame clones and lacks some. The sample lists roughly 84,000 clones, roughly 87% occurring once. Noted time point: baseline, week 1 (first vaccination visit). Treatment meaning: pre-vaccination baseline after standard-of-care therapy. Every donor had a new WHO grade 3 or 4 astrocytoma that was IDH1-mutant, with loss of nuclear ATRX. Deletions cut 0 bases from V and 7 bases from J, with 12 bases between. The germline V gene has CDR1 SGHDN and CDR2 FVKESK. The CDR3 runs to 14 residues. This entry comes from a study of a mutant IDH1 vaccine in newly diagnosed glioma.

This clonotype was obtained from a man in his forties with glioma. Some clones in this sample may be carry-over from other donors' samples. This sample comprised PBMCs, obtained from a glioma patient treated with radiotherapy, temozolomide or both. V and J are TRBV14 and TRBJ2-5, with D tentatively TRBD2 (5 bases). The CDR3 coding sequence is TGTGCCAGCAGCCAAGAAAGAGGGTGGTCGACCCAGTACTTC. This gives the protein CASSQERGWSTQYF.